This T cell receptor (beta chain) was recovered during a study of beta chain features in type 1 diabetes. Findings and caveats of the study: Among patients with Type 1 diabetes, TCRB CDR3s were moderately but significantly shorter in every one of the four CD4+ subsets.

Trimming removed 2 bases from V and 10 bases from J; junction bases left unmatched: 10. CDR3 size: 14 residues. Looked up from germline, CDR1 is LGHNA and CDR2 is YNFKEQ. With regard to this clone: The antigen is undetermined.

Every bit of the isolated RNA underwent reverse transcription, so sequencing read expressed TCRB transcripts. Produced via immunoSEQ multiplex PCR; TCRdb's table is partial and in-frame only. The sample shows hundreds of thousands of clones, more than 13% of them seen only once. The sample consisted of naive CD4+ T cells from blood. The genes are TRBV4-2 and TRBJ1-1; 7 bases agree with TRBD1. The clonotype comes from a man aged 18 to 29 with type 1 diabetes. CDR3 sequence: CASSQSTQGELAFF. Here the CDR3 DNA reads TGTGCCAGCAGCCAATCTACTCAGGGGGAATTAGCTTTCTTT.